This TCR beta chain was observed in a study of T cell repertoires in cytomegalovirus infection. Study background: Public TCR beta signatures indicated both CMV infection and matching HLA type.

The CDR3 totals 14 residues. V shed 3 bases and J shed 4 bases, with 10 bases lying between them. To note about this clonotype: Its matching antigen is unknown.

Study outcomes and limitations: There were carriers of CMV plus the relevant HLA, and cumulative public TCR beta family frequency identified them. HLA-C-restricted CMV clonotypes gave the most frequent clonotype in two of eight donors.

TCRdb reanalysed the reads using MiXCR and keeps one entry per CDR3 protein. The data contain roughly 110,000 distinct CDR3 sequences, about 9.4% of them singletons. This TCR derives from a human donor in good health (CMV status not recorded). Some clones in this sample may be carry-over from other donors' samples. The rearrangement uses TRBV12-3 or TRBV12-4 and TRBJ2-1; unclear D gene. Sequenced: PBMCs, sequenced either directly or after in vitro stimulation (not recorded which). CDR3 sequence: CASSFIGLYNEQFF. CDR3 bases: TGTGCCAGCAGTTTCATAGGGCTTTACAATGAGCAGTTCTTC.